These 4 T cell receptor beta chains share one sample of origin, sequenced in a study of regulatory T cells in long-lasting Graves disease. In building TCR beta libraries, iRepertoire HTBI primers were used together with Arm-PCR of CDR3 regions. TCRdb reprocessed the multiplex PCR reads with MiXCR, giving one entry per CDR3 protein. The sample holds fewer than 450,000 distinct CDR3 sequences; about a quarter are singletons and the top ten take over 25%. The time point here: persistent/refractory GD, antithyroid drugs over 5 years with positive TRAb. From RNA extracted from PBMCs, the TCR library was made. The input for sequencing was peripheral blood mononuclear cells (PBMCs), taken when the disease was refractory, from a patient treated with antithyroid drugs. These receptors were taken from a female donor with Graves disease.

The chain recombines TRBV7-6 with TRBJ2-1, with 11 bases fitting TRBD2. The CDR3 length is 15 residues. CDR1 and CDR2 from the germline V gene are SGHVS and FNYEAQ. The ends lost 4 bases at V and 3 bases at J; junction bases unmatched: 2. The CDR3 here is CASSSLAGGYNEQFF. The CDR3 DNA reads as TGTGCCAGCAGCTCCCTAGCGGGAGGCTACAATGAGCAGTTCTTC.

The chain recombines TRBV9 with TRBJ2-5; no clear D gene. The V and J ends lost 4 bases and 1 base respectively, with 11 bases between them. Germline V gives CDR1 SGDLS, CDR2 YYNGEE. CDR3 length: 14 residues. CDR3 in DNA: TGTGCCAGCAGCCCTAGACTGCCCCAAGAGACCCAGTACTTC. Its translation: CASSPRLPQETQYF.

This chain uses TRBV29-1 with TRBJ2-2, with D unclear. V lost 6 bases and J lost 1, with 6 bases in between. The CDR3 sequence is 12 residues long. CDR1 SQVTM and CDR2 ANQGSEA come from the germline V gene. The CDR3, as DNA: TGCAGCGTCCGGGTGAACACCGGGGAGCTGTTTTTT. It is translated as CSVRVNTGELFF.

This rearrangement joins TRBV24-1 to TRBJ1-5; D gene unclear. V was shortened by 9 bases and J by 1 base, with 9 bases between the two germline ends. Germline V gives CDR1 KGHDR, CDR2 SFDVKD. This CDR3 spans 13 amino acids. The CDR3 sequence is CATGNESNQPQHF. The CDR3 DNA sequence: TGTGCCACCGGTAACGAGAGCAATCAGCCCCAGCATTTT.